This passage covers 8 T cell receptor beta chains from one sample sequenced in a study of PD-1 blockade in classical Hodgkin lymphoma. Clones were sequenced by immunoSEQ multiplex PCR, and TCRdb holds only the in-frame ones, with some missing. Among about 92,000 clones listed, approximately 83% were seen once. As to time point: cycle 4 day 1 (C4D1), after more than 5 weeks of nivolumab. Every patient relapsed after autologous stem cell transplantation, and brentuximab vedotin exposure varied. Sequencing was performed on peripheral blood mononuclear cells (PBMCs), taken before the fourth cycle of nivolumab. Receptors originate from a human donor with classical Hodgkin lymphoma.

The chain is built from TRBV2 and TRBJ2-1, with D unresolved. Trimming removed 5 bases at V and 1 base at J, with 9 bases between. Germline V gene lookup returns CDR1 SNHLY and CDR2 FYNNEI. This CDR3 region has 14 residues. CDR3 coding DNA: TGTGCCAGCAGTTACTACGGGTCCTACAATGAGCAGTTCTTC. Protein: CASSYYGSYNEQFF.

The chain uses TRBV27 and TRBJ1-5; 9 nucleotides match TRBD1. The CDR3 length is 18 residues. The germline V gene has CDR1 MNHEY and CDR2 SMNVEV (reference sequence). The V and J ends lost 5 bases and 3 bases, in that order; junction bases with no gene match: 14. The DNA of the CDR3 is TGTGCCAGCAGTGTTCTTGGAGACAGGGGGGTGCTCAATCAGCCCCAGCATTTT. Encoded protein: CASSVLGDRGVLNQPQHF.

This clone was detected only once. V usage is TRBV11-2 and J usage is TRBJ2-7; TRBD2 is a possible D gene (5 bases). The CDR3 sequence is 14 residues long. In germline, CDR1 is SGHAT, CDR2 FQNNGV. Between the trimmed V and J ends, which lost 1 base and 3 bases, there was a span of 10 bases. The CDR3 protein is CASSLASIGYEQYF. The CDR3 region has the DNA TGTGCCAGCAGCTTAGCTAGCATCGGCTACGAGCAGTACTTC.

The chain recombines TRBV5-4 with TRBJ2-2; possibly TRBD1 for D (6 bases). Trimming took 3 bases from V and 0 from J, leaving 18 bases between them. The V gene's germline CDR1 is SGHNT and CDR2 YYREEE (reference sequence). CDR3 length: 18 residues. CDR3 region: CASSSGADPRANTGELFF. CDR3 nucleotide sequence: TGTGCCAGCAGCTCAGGGGCAGACCCCAGGGCGAACACCGGGGAGCTGTTTTTT.

The sample holds a few counts of this clone. The chain uses TRBV4-2 and TRBJ2-2; D call uncertain. The CDR3 spans 15 residues. V lost 4 bases and J lost 1, with 10 bases in between. Looked up from germline, CDR1 is LGHNA and CDR2 is YNFKEQ. The CDR3 protein is CASSPRVVNTGELFF. CDR3 DNA: TGTGCCAGCAGCCCCCGGGTAGTGAACACCGGGGAGCTGTTTTTT.

The chain uses TRBV10-3 and TRBJ1-4; D gene uncertain. The V end lost 10 bases, the J end lost 0 bases, and 12 bases lay between the germline ends. Germline-derived CDR1 and CDR2 are ENHRY and SYGVKD. This CDR3 comprises 14 residues. The CDR3 DNA is TGTGCCACTTCTCTGGGTGCAACTAATGAAAAACTGTTTTTT. Protein product: CATSLGATNEKLFF.

The J gene is TRBJ2-3, the V gene TRBV2, with D possibly being TRBD2 (6 bases). Deletions cut 6 bases from V and 0 bases from J, with 13 bases between. Germline V gives CDR1 SNHLY, CDR2 FYNNEI. CDR3 size: 15 residues. The DNA of the CDR3 is TGTGCCAGCAGCTCTCCCGGGACTAGCACAGATACGCAGTATTTT. It codes for CASSSPGTSTDTQYF. The entire variable domain, with the rest obtained from reference TRBV2 and TRBJ2-3, is as follows: EPEVTQTPSHQVTQMGQEVILRCVPISNHLYFYWYRQILGQKVEFLVSFYNNEISEKSEIFDDQFSVERPDGSNFTLKIRSTKLEDSAMYFCASSSPGTSTDTQYFGPGTRLTVL.

This chain joins TRBV11-2 and TRBJ2-7, with a possible D match to TRBD1 (5 bases). Germline V gives CDR1 SGHAT, CDR2 FQNNGV. The V end lost 5 bases, the J end lost 4 bases, and 9 bases lay between the germline ends. CDR3 length: 12 amino acids. The CDR3 DNA reads as TGTGCCAGCAGCCTAGGGGTGTACGAGCAGTACTTC. Translation gives CASSLGVYEQYF.